The sample holds one count of the clone carrying this T cell receptor (beta chain). Its cognate antigen is unknown. One base away lies a much larger clone, so this may be a sequencing read error. The sample originates from a study of post-analysis software for immune sequencing data. Unique molecular identifiers were carried by the TCR beta cDNA libraries. TCRdb redid the calling of the PCR reads with MiXCR, one entry per CDR3 protein. The sample contains around 770,000 distinct CDR3 sequences, roughly 50% of which appear only once. Study-wide points: Multiple sclerosis patients had significantly lower normalized Chao1 diversity than controls. Controls showed lower frequencies than patients for five TRBV segments, and TRBV5-6, TRBV5-1 and TRBV20-1 were among these.

The CDR3 is 12 amino acids. Trimming cost V 3 bases and J 6 bases, with 6 bases left between them. This sequence originates from a girl aged 5 to 17 with multiple sclerosis. The source material was blood. V and J are TRBV12-3 or TRBV12-4 and TRBJ2-1; D gene unclear. The CDR3: CASSLLCNEQFF. DNA of the CDR3: TGTGCCAGCAGTTTGTTGTGCAATGAGCAGTTCTTC.